This T cell receptor (beta chain) derives from a study of shared clonotypes between healthy human individuals. Several immunoSEQ plates received, in even portions, the genomic DNA of each subset. Method: immunoSEQ multiplex PCR; TCRdb's copy keeps in-frame clones and lacks some. The sample includes 100,000 to 120,000 clones, 55% to 80% of them seen just once. Study observations and caveats: Donor scarcity curtailed the genetic and exposure-history diversity represented herein.

Germline-derived CDR1 and CDR2 are MRHNA and SNTAGT. The CDR3 length is 14 residues. A remark on this clone: Its antigen remains unknown. At one end, the junction sequence differs from germline, possibly due to a read error.

The receptor comes from a woman in her twenties or thirties in good health. The chain employs TRBV6-4 and TRBJ2-5; 9 positions match TRBD2. With the DNA end fitting TRBJ2-7 better, the J assignment may be wrong. The material sequenced was memory CD8+ T cells sorted from blood. Documented subset: CD45RO+ cells pooled with CCR7-negative TemRA cells. The CDR3 DNA sequence: TGTGCCACCAGTAGGACTAGCGAGAACTACGAGCAGTACTTC. This encodes CATSRTSENYEQYF.